Below are 27 T cell receptor beta chains sequenced from a single sample in a study of tumor and adjacent non-tumor tissue in lung cancer. A modified ARM-PCR protocol with three rounds of nested PCR amplified TCRbeta. TCRdb called the multiplex PCR reads again in MiXCR, with one record for every CDR3 protein. The repertoire holds about 75,000 distinct CDR3 sequences, with 65% to 75% as singletons. The template was RNA from unsorted bulk tissue. Distant lung tissue was collected more than 3 cm away from the tumor edge. Sequencing input: distant non-tumor lung tissue. These receptors were taken from a woman aged 45-60 years with non-small cell lung cancer.

Concerning this clonotype: A read error may produce the germline difference seen at one junction end. The V gene is TRBV6-2 or TRBV6-3, the J gene TRBJ2-7; 7 bases align to TRBD1. The CDR3 runs to 14 residues. Germline CDR1 MNHEY, CDR2 SVGEGT. In DNA form, the CDR3 reads TGTGCCATCAGTTACTCGACAGGGAGCCACAAGCAGTACTTC. Amino acid sequence: CAISYSTGSHKQYF.

Regarding this clonotype: This CDR3 is missing its conserved last phenylalanine or tryptophan, likely due to a read error. This chain links TRBV11-2 with TRBJ2-7; 12 bases align to TRBD2. The length of the CDR3 is 14 residues. CDR1 and CDR2 from the germline V gene are SGHAT and FQNNGV. For the CDR3, the DNA is TGTACCAGCAGCTTACTAGCGGGAGGCTACGAACAGTACTTA. Protein: CTSSLLAGGYEQYL.

As for this clonotype: One junction end does not reproduce the germline sequence, and a read error may be involved. The chain recombines TRBV7-3 with TRBJ2-1; a possible D gene is TRBD2 (6 bases). CDR1 and CDR2 (germline): SGHTA, FQGTGA. The CDR3 consists of 13 residues. The CDR3 is CASSLNKLAERFF. CDR3 sequence (DNA): TGTGCCAGCAGCTTAAACAAATTAGCGGAGCGGTTCTTC.

This clonotype was picked up many times. The chain uses TRBV20-1 and TRBJ2-1, with unresolved D. The CDR3 extends over 14 amino acids. Between the trimmed V and J ends, which lost 6 bases and 6 bases, there was a span of 18 bases. Germline CDR1 DFQATT, CDR2 SNEGSKA (reference sequence). As DNA, the CDR3 is TGCAGTGCCGTGGACGGAAGAGGCCTCAATGAGCAGTTCTTC. This sequence encodes CSAVDGRGLNEQFF.

In the case of this clonotype: This CDR3 fails to terminate in the conserved phenylalanine or tryptophan, so it likely reflects a read error. No DNA is shown, since the ends of the CDR3 on it are uncertain; the CDR3 is the one TCRdb lists. V usage is TRBV11-1 and J usage is TRBJ2-1; whether TRBD2, the table's D call, matches the DNA was not checked. CDR1 and CDR2 from the germline V gene are SGHAT and FQDESV (reference sequence). The CDR3 sequence runs 13 residues, both termini included. CDR3 region: CASSLPPLDELFV.

Notes on this clonotype: A single base separates this from a much larger clone, so it may be a read error. V gene TRBV14 combines with J gene TRBJ2-5; D gene ambiguous. Looked up from germline, CDR1 is SGHDN and CDR2 is FVKESK. There are 11 residues in the CDR3. The CDR3: CASSQSETQHF. CDR3 coding DNA: TGTGCCAGCAGCCAATCTGAGACCCAGCACTTC.

The genes are TRBV6-1 and TRBJ2-3; D is possibly TRBD1 (6 bases). The V and J ends lost 10 bases and 4 bases respectively, with 18 bases between them. CDR3 length equals 14 residues. The germline CDR1 and CDR2 sequences are MNHNS and SASEGT. The CDR3 is CANSETGRADTQYF. In DNA, the CDR3 is TGTGCCAACAGCGAAACAGGGCGGGCAGATACGCAGTATTTT.

The V gene is TRBV28, the J gene TRBJ2-3, with 12 bases identical to TRBD2. The V gene end was trimmed by 9 bases and the J gene end by 3 bases; junction bases not matched to a gene: 10. The CDR3 length is 16 residues. CDR1 and CDR2 (germline): MDHEN, SYDVKM. In nucleotides, the CDR3 is TGTGCCAGTAACCTGGTCCTAGCGGGAGGGACAGATACGCAGTATTTT. It specifies CASNLVLAGGTDTQYF. Complete variable domain (other parts from reference TRBV28 and TRBJ2-3): DVKVTQSSRYLVKRTGEKVFLECVQDMDHENMFWYRQDPGLGLRLIYFSYDVKMKEKGDIPEGYSVSREKKERFSLILESASTNQTSMYLCASNLVLAGGTDTQYFGPGTRLTVL.

This clonotype was observed once. This CDR3 fails to terminate in the conserved phenylalanine or tryptophan, so it likely reflects a read error. V gene TRBV11-1 combines with J gene TRBJ2-3, with a weak D call TRBD1 (6 bases). CDR3 length: 13 residues. Trimming shortened V by 6 bases and J by 6 bases, and 13 bases separated the two germline ends. Germline-derived CDR1 and CDR2 are SGHAT and FQDESV (reference sequence). The CDR3: CASRGTRKDTQYL. As DNA, the CDR3 is TGTGCCAGCAGAGGGACAAGGAAGGATACGCAGTATTTA.

Concerning this clonotype itself: An end of the junction does not agree with germline; a read error may underlie this. The chain is built from TRBV20-1 and TRBJ1-6, with D maybe TRBD1 (5 bases). The CDR3 length is 13 residues. CDR1 DFQATT and CDR2 SNEGSKA come from the germline V gene (reference sequence). CDR3 nucleotide sequence: TGTAGTGCTACACAGGACCCGAATTCACTCCTCCACTTT. Translation gives CSATQDPNSLLHF.

Notes on this clonotype: Because the CDR3 is missing its conserved closing phenylalanine or tryptophan, this is likely a read error. The chain links TRBV11-2 to TRBJ1-5; D remains unclear. Germline-derived CDR1 and CDR2 are SGHAT and FQNNGV. Deletions cut 5 bases from V and 2 bases from J, with 13 bases between. The CDR3 is 15 residues long. CDR3 nucleotides: TGTGCCAGCAGCCAAGCGGGTCGAGGCAATCAGCCCCAGCATTCT. This sequence encodes CASSQAGRGNQPQHS.

In this sample, this clonotype turned up many times. The J gene is TRBJ2-3, the V gene TRBV20-1; the D is unclear. The CDR3 has 15 amino acids. Germline CDR1 is DFQATT and CDR2 is SNEGSKA (reference sequence). V lost 4 bases to trimming and J lost 1 base, with 15 bases between them. Here the CDR3 reads CSATRTASGTDTQYF. CDR3 DNA: TGCAGTGCTACTAGGACCGCCAGCGGCACAGATACGCAGTATTTT.

This clonotype was recorded once. A read error may explain this, as a much larger clone is one base away. CDR3 nucleotide sequence: TGTGCCATCAGTGATTTGTCGGGAGGGCAGTTCTTC. Its protein is CAISDLSGGQFF. The chain combines TRBV24-1 with TRBJ2-1; the match to TRBD2 covers 7 bases. Germline V CDR1 and CDR2: KGHDR, SFDVKD. CDR3 size: 12 residues.

Points on this clonotype: Compared with germline, one end of the junction differs, possibly owing to a read error. The chain combines TRBV4-1 with TRBJ2-1, with TRBD2 matching 8 bases. The CDR3 totals 15 residues. Germline V gene lookup returns CDR1 MGHRA and CDR2 YSYEKL. CDR3 bases: TGTGCCAGGAGACAGCGGGAGACGGAGGACAATGAGCAGTTCTTC. This gives the protein CARRQRETEDNEQFF.

This clonotype was seen repeatedly, ten times or more. V is TRBV20-1 and J is TRBJ2-7; TRBD2 matches at 7 bases. The V gene's germline CDR1 is DFQATT and CDR2 SNEGSKA (reference sequence). V was clipped by 1 base and J by 3 bases; unmatched bases: 3. The CDR3 extends over 13 amino acids. The CDR3 DNA reads as TGCAGTGCTAGAGCTTCGGGAGGCTACGAGCAGTACTTC. It translates to CSARASGGYEQYF.

V is TRBV29-1 and J is TRBJ2-1, with 7 bases lining up with TRBD2. J gave up 11 bases and V 5 bases, and 9 bases lay outside the gene matches. CDR1 is SQVTM and CDR2 is ANQGSEA in the germline V gene. The CDR3 spans 12 residues. The CDR3 loop reads CSVLISGTKQFF. The DNA of the CDR3 is TGCAGCGTTCTGATCAGCGGGACCAAGCAGTTCTTC.

Points on this clonotype: Since no conserved phenylalanine or tryptophan closes the CDR3, a read error is the likely cause. The CDR3 nucleotides read TGTGCCAGCAGCTTAGTGGGACAGGAAGGATACAATGAGCAGTTCTTA. Amino acid sequence: CASSLVGQEGYNEQFL. The rearrangement joins TRBV11-1 to TRBJ2-1, with TRBD1 matching 8 bases. The CDR3 runs 16 residues. CDR1 is SGHAT and CDR2 is FQDESV in the germline V gene (reference sequence). The V and J ends lost 1 base and 4 bases, in that order; junction bases with no gene match: 6.

Details on this clonotype: A much larger clone sits a single nucleotide away, making a read error possible. The gene calls are TRBV20-1 and TRBJ2-3; possible D gene TRBD2, 6 bases. The CDR3 extends over 15 amino acids. The germline V gene encodes CDR1 DFQATT and CDR2 SNEGSKA (reference sequence). The CDR3 coding sequence is TGCAGTACTAGCAACAGACCTCTTAGCACAGATACGCAGTATTTT. Translating gives CSTSNRPLSTDTQYF.

As for this clonotype: Germline is not matched at one junction end, which may reflect a read error. This chain connects TRBV4-2 to TRBJ2-1, with TRBD2 identical over 10 bases. The CDR3 extends over 17 amino acids. CDR1 and CDR2 (germline): LGHNA, YNFKEQ. The CDR3 sequence is CAGSRDSASGSLFEQFF. The CDR3, as DNA: TGTGCCGGCAGCCGAGATTCGGCTAGCGGGAGTTTGTTTGAGCAGTTCTTC.

A note on this clonotype: One junction end does not reproduce the germline sequence, and a read error may be involved. The chain joins TRBV20-1 to TRBJ2-5, with TRBD1 as a possible D gene (7 bases). CDR1 is DFQATT and CDR2 is SNEGSKA in the germline V gene (reference sequence). The CDR3 contains 15 residues. The CDR3 region is CSTSNLRDSQETQYF. DNA for the CDR3: TGTAGTACTAGCAACCTCCGGGACAGCCAAGAGACCCAGTACTTC.

For this clonotype: This may arise from a read error, as a much more abundant clone is one base away. Written as DNA, the CDR3 is TGTGCCAGCAGCTGGGACGGGGGGTTGTCGCTCTACACCTTC. Translation gives CASSWDGGLSLYTF. The chain links TRBV5-6 to TRBJ1-2, with D possibly matching TRBD1 (5 bases). CDR3 length: 14 residues. Germline CDR1 reads SGHDT; CDR2 reads YYEEEE. V lost 3 bases and J lost 10, with 19 bases in between.

Points on this clonotype: An end of the junction differs from the germline gene, which may be a read error. V gene TRBV11-3 combines with J gene TRBJ2-7; D gene uncertain. Germline CDR1 and CDR2: SGHNT and YENEEA. This CDR3 has 12 amino acids. As DNA, the CDR3 is TGTGCCAGCAGCTTAGGGGATTGCGAGCATTACTTC. Amino acids: CASSLGDCEHYF.

This clonotype is a singleton in its sample. A much more abundant neighbour one base away suggests this may be a read error. The V call is TRBV20-1, the J call TRBJ1-6; TRBD1 matches at 7 bases. The trim removed 5 bases at V and 8 bases at J, leaving 12 bases unmatched. Germline-derived CDR1 and CDR2 are DFQATT and SNEGSKA (reference sequence). The CDR3 covers 15 residues. CDR3 protein: CSAGAIGGRDSPLHF. CDR3 nucleotide sequence: TGCAGTGCTGGAGCTATAGGGGGCAGGGATTCACCCCTCCACTTT.

A note on this clonotype: Since a much larger clone is just one base distant, this may be a read error. The V and J genes are TRBV20-1 and TRBJ1-4; no clear D gene. CDR3 length equals 12 residues. In germline, CDR1 is DFQATT, CDR2 SNEGSKA (reference sequence). In nucleotides, the CDR3 is TGCAGCGTTCCTGCAACTAATGAAAAACAGTTTTTT. This translates into CSVPATNEKQFF.

This clonotype was recorded at least ten times. This sequence joins TRBV11-1 and TRBJ2-1; 8 bases are shared with TRBD2. Germline CDR1 reads SGHAT; CDR2 reads FQDESV (reference sequence). Trimming took 2 bases from V and 2 from J; bases not matched to a gene: 5. CDR3 length: 16 amino acids. The CDR3 DNA sequence: TGTGCCAGCAGCTTATTTGGCGGGAGGACCTACAATGAGCAGTTCTTC. Translating it yields CASSLFGGRTYNEQFF.

With regard to this clonotype: Being one base from a much bigger clone, this may be a read error. The chain links TRBV10-3 to TRBJ1-5, with TRBD1 identical over 10 bases. The CDR3 totals 14 residues. The germline V gene has CDR1 ENHRY and CDR2 SYGVKD. V shed 4 bases, J shed 6 bases, and the junction held 3 bases outside the gene matches. CDR3 in DNA: TGTGCCATCAGTGCTGACAGGGGGCCTCAGCCCCAGCATTTT. Its translation is CAISADRGPQPQHF.

Notes on this clonotype: A read error is possible here, since a much larger clone lies one base away. The rearrangement links TRBV20-1 to TRBJ2-3, with TRBD1 matching 8 bases. The germline CDR1 and CDR2 sequences are DFQATT and SNEGSKA (reference sequence). The CDR3 runs 12 residues. This CDR3 is CSARTGGDMQYF. The CDR3 bases are TGCAGTGCTAGAACAGGGGGAGATATGCAGTATTTT.